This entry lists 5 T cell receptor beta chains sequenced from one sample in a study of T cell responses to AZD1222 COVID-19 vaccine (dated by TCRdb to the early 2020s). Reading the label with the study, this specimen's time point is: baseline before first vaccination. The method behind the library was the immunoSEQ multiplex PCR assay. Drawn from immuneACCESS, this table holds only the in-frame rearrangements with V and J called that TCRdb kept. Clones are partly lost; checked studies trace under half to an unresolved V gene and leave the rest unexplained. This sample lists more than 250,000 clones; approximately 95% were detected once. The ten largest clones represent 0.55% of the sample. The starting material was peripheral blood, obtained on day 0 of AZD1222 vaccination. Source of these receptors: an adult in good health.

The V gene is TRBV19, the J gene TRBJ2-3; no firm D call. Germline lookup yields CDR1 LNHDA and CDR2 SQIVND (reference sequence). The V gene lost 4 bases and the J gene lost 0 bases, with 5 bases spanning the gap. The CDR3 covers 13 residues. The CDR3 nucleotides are TGTGCCAGTAGTAGACCTAGCACAGATACGCAGTATTTT. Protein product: CASSRPSTDTQYF.

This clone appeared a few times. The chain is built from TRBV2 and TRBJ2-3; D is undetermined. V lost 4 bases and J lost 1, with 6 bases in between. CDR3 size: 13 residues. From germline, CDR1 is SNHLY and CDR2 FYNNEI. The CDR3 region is CASSGEGTDTQYF. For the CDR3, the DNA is TGTGCCAGCAGTGGCGAGGGCACAGATACGCAGTATTTT.

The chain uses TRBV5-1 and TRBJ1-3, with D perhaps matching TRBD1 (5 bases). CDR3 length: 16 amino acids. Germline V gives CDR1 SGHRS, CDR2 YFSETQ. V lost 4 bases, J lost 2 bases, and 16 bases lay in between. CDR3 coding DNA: TGCGCCAGCAGCCCGTCGGGGGGAAGGGCTGGAAACACCATATATTTT. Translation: CASSPSGGRAGNTIYF.

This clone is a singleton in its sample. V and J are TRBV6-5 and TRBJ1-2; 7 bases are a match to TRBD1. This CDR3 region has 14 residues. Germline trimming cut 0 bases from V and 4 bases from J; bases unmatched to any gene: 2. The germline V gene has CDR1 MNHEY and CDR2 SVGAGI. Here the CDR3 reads CASSYSKGAYGYTF. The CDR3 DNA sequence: TGTGCCAGCAGTTACTCGAAGGGGGCCTATGGCTACACCTTC.

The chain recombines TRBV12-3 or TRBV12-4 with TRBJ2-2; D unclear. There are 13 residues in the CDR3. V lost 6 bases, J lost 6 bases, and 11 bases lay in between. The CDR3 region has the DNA TGTGCCAGCAGGACCGACAACCCCGGGGAGCTGTTTTTT. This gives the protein CASRTDNPGELFF.